This T cell receptor (beta chain) was recorded in a study of Graves' ophthalmopathy and Graves' hyperthyroidism. A word on this clonotype: The antigen is unknown.

Germline trimming cut 4 bases from V and 3 bases from J; bases unmatched to any gene: 6. The CDR3 is made up of 14 amino acids. Per the germline V gene, CDR1 is SGHRS and CDR2 is YFSETQ. From RNA, the CDR3 regions of TCR beta chains were amplified and sequenced. Scientists carried out first-round RT-PCR using HTBI primers and then a second-round multiplex PCR. Via MiXCR, TCRdb re-called the multiplex PCR reads, giving one row per CDR3 protein. The sample holds a few hundred thousand distinct CDR3 sequences, about a sixth seen once. Aged 18 to 65, hyperthyroidism patients had new diagnoses of under 2 months' duration. Other autoimmune diseases, uncontrolled infections, pregnancy and lactation each led to patient exclusion. Study-wide results and limits: For separating ophthalmopathy from stable hyperthyroidism, a 13-signature model gave approximately 90% sensitivity and roughly 77% specificity. Most expanded thyroid clonotypes above 0.001 frequency also appeared in blood.

The sequence was collected from an adult woman with stable Graves' hyperthyroidism. The sample consisted of peripheral blood. The chain is built from TRBV5-1 and TRBJ2-7; 8 nucleotides align to TRBD1. CDR3 coding DNA: TGCGCCAGCAGCCCCGGACAGGGATTCTACGAGCAGTACTTC. Its protein is CASSPGQGFYEQYF.